The present T cell receptor beta chain was sequenced within a study of blood T cell repertoires in COVID-19. Looking at the study overall: T cells, B-cell-depleted T cells, or PBMCs provided the cDNA or gDNA that served as material.

Per germline, CDR1 SNHLY and CDR2 FYNNEI. The CDR3 extends over 16 amino acids. The ends were cut back, 6 bases at V and 2 bases at J, with 19 bases in the middle. Clones were sequenced by immunoSEQ multiplex PCR, and TCRdb holds only the in-frame ones, with some missing. There are around 150,000 clones in the sample; more than 60% occur only once, and around 17% lies in the top ten. This chain links TRBV2 with TRBJ1-2; D is ambiguous. This sequence originates from a man between 45 and 60 years old with acute or convalescent COVID-19. Sequenced material: peripheral blood. CDR3 nucleotide sequence: TGTGCCAGCAGAAACACCGGGATGGGAACCAACTATGGCTACACCTTC. It is translated as CASRNTGMGTNYGYTF. Drawing the rest from reference TRBV2 and TRBJ1-2, the complete variable domain is EPEVTQTPSHQVTQMGQEVILRCVPISNHLYFYWYRQILGQKVEFLVSFYNNEISEKSEIFDDQFSVERPDGSNFTLKIRSTKLEDSAMYFCASRNTGMGTNYGYTFGSGTRLTVV.